This TCR beta chain is from a study of blood T cell repertoires in COVID-19. Authors' methods: Counts of nucleated cells, estimated from reference gene primer amplification, were obtained. Assay: immunoSEQ multiplex PCR; the TCRdb copy retains only in-frame clones and omits some. V, J and clone size derive from that table, while D and trimming were established from the DNA sequence. The sample comprises some 80,000 clones, 80% to 95% of which are singletons, and under 0.8% rests with the top ten. Trimming took off 7 bases at V and 1 base at J, with 16 bases between the two ends. The V gene's germline CDR1 is SEHNR and CDR2 FQNEAQ (reference sequence). The CDR3 is made up of 15 amino acids.

The clonotype originates from a woman older than 75 with acute or convalescent COVID-19. The chain is built from TRBV7-9 and TRBJ1-1; no firm D call. The sample consisted of peripheral blood. Here the CDR3 reads CASKYYSLSNTEAFF. DNA for the CDR3: TGTGCCAGCAAATATTACAGCCTCTCGAACACTGAAGCTTTCTTT.